The sequence of this T cell receptor beta chain was determined in a study of T-cell memory formation after mild COVID-19. Points from the study as a whole: Contracting CD4+ clones lay largely in CM and EM, with CD8+ ones residing in EMRA. Pre-infection memory carried some responding clones, suggesting that cross-reactive memory joined.

On this clonotype itself: The antigen is undetermined.

The 5'RACE method, run with constant-segment primers, produced TCR alpha and TCR beta cDNA libraries (carrying sample barcodes and UMIs). MiXCR was run by TCRdb on the 5' RACE reads, yielding one entry per CDR3 protein. In the table there are 55,000 to 75,000 distinct CDR3 sequences, roughly 26% of which are singletons. The CDR3 consists of 14 residues. V was shortened by 3 bases and J by 3 bases, with 8 bases between the two germline ends. Germline assignment: CDR1 SGHTA and CDR2 FQGNSA. J is TRBJ2-2 and V is TRBV7-2, with a weak D call TRBD1 (5 bases). Specimen: PBMCs or a T cell subset sorted from them (not recorded which). This sequence was found in a man in his late teens or twenties who had mild COVID-19 (a few samples of this study predate the infection). Cell type and time point are not known. This CDR3 is CASSLVGDTGELFF. The CDR3 bases are TGTGCCAGCAGCTTGGTAGGGGACACCGGGGAGCTGTTTTTT.